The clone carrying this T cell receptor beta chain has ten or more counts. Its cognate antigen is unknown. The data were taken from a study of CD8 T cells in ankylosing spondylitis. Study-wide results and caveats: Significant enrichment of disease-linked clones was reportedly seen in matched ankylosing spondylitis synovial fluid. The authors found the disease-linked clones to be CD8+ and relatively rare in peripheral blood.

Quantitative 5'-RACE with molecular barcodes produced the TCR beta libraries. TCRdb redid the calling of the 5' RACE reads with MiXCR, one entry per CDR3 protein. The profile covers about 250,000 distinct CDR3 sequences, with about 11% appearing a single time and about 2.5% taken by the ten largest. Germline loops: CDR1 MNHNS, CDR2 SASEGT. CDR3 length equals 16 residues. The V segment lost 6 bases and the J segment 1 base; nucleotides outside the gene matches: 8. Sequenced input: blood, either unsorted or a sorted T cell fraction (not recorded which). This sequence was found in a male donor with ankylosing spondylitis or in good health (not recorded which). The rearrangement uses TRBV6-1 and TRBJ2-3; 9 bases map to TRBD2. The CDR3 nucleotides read TGTGCCAGCAGAGCGGGGGGACCCTATGGCACAGATACGCAGTATTTT. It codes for CASRAGGPYGTDTQYF.